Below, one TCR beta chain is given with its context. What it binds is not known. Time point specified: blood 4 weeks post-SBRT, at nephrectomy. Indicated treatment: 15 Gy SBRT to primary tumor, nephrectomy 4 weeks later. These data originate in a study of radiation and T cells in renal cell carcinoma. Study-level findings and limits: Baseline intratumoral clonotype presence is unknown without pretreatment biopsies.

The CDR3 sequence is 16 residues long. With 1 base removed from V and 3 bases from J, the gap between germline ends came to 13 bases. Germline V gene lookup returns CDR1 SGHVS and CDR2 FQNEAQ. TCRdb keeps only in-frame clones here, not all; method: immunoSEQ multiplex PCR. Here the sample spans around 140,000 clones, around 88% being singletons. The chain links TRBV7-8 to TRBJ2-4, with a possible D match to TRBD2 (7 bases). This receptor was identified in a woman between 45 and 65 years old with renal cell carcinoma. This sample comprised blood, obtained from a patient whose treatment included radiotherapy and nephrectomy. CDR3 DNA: TGTGCCAGCAGCTTAGGGTCGGGGGGCGGCAAAAACATTCAGTACTTC. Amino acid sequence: CASSLGSGGGKNIQYF.